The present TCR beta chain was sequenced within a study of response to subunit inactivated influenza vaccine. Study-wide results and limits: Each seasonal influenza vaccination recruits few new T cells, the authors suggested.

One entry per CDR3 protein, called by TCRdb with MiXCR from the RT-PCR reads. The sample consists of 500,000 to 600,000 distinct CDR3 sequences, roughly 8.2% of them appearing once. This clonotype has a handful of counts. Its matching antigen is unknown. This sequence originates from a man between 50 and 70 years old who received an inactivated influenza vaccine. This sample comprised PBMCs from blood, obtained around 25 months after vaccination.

Here the CDR3 reads CARRSRARETQYF. The CDR3 nucleotides are TGTGCCAGGCGCAGTCGGGCGCGGGAGACCCAGTACTTC. This chain links TRBV6-1 with TRBJ2-5; no reliable D call. Per the germline V gene, CDR1 is MNHNS and CDR2 is SASEGT. V was pared by 9 bases and J by 5 bases, with 16 bases between. The length of the CDR3 is 13 residues.